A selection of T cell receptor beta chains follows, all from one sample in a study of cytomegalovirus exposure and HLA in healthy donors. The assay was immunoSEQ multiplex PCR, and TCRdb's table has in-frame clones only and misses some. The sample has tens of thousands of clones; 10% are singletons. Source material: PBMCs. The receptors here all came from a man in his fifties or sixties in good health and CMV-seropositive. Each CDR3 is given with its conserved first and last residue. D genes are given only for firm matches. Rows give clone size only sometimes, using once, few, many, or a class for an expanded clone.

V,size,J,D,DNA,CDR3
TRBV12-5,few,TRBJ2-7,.,TGTGCTAGTGGTTCAGGGACCTACGAGCAGTACTTC,CASGSGTYEQYF
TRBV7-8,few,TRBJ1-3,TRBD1,TGTGCCAGCAGCTTAGAATTCCGGGGACAGGGAAGGGGAACTGGAAACACCATATATTTT,CASSLEFRGQGRGTGNTIYF
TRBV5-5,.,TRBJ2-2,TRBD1,TGTGCCAGCAGCTATCGGACAGGGGGATCGAGCACCGGGGAGCTGTTTTTT,CASSYRTGGSSTGELFF
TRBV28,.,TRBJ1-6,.,TGTGCCAGCAGGAGAGCATCCTATAATTCACCCCTCCACTTT,CASRRASYNSPLHF
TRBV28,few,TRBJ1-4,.,TGTGCCAGCAGTCTTAGGGGGGGCCTTAATGAAAAACTGTTTTTT,CASSLRGGLNEKLFF
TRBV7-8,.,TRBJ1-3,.,TGTGCCAGCAGCTCGCCGTTGAGGGCGGAAGGAAACACCATATATTTT,CASSSPLRAEGNTIYF
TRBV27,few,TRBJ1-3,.,TGTGCCAGCAGTTCAGTGGCCAGCTCTGGAAACACCATATATTTT,CASSSVASSGNTIYF
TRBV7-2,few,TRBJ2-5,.,TGTGCCAGCAGCTTAGAGCACAGGGTTTGGGAGACCCAGTACTTC,CASSLEHRVWETQYF
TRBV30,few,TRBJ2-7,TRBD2,TGTGCCTGGAGTACTCCGACTAGCGGCTACGAGCAGTACTTC,CAWSTPTSGYEQYF
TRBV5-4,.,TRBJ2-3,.,TGTGCCAGAAGCTTGGACCCCATAGCAACAGATACGCAGTATTTT,CARSLDPIATDTQYF
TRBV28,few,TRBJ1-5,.,TGTGCCAGCAGTTTAACATGGAGTTCGCAGCCCCAGCATTTT,CASSLTWSSQPQHF
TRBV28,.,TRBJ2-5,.,TGTGCCAGCAGTCAGTCCGGGGGTAGGGAGACCCAGTACTTC,CASSQSGGRETQYF
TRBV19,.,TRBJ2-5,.,TGTGCCAGTAGTAATCCGGACCCAAGCGGAGAGACCCAGTACTTC,CASSNPDPSGETQYF
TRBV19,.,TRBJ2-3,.,TGTGGGGTGGGTAGCAATCAGCCCCAGTATTTT,CGVGSNQPQYF
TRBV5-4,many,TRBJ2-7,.,TGTGCCAGCAGTCAGTACGACTACGAGCAGTACTTC,CASSQYDYEQYF
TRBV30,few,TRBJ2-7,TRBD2,TGTGCCTCGACGGCCCCGGGGGGAGTCTCCTACGAGCAGTACTTC,CASTAPGGVSYEQYF
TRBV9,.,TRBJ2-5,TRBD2,TGTGCCAGCAGCGTTCGGACTAGCGGCTACCAAGAGACCCAGTACTTC,CASSVRTSGYQETQYF
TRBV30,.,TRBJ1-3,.,TGTGCCTGGAGTTCGGTTGACAGAAATGGAAACACCATATATTTT,CAWSSVDRNGNTIYF
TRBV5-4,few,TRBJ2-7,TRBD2,TGTGCCAGCAGCTCTCTAGCGGGAGGGCCTCAGGACGAGCAGTACTTC,CASSSLAGGPQDEQYF
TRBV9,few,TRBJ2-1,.,TGTGCCAGCAGCGGGAACAGGGCGCGGAATGAGCAGTTCTTC,CASSGNRARNEQFF
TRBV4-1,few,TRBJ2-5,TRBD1,TGCGCCAGCAGACCCGTCACAGGGGAGCGGAGTGGGACCCAGTACTTC,CASRPVTGERSGTQYF
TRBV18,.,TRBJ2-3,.,TGTGCCAGCTCACCACGAGACTCACCCACAGATACGCAGTATTTT,CASSPRDSPTDTQYF
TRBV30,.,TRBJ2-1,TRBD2,TGTGCCTGGAACAGCGGGACCTACAATGAACAGTTCTTC,CAWNSGTYNEQFF
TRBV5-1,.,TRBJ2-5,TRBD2,TGCGCCAGCCTTAGCTTGTCGGGAGGGCCGGGGGAGACCCAGTACTTC,CASLSLSGGPGETQYF
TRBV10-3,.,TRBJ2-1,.,TGTGCCATCAGTGAGTCCCAGACAGGTTTGAATCACAATGAGCAGTTCTTC,CAISESQTGLNHNEQFF
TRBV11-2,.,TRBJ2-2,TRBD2,TGTGCCAGCAGCTTATTTAGACTAGCGGGGAACACCGGGGAGCTGTTTTTT,CASSLFRLAGNTGELFF